One and the same sample provided the 23 T cell receptor beta chains below, sequenced in a study of shared clonotypes between healthy human individuals. The table came from immunoSEQ multiplex PCR; TCRdb's copy has only in-frame clones and leaves some out. The table lists about 1 million clones, around four fifths of them singletons. Sample: memory CD4+ T cells sorted from blood. Described subset: CD45RA-negative fraction. Receptors were obtained from a young man in good health.

This chain joins TRBV10-1 and TRBJ2-1; 10 nucleotides line up with TRBD2. The CDR3 totals 15 residues. Germline V gives CDR1 WNHNN, CDR2 SYGVQD (reference sequence). The V gene end was trimmed by 6 bases and the J gene end by 7 bases; junction bases not matched to a gene: 9. For the CDR3, the DNA is TGCGCCAGCAGCAAGGGGGGGACTAGCGAGAATGAGCAGTTCTTC. As protein: CASSKGGTSENEQFF.

This sequence joins TRBV30 and TRBJ2-7; TRBD2 agrees at 9 bases. Trimming removed 1 base from V and 1 base from J; junction bases left unmatched: 8. The germline V gene has CDR1 GTSNPN and CDR2 SVGIG (reference sequence). This CDR3 is built from 16 residues. CDR3 sequence: CAWSGDLAGLSYEQYF. For the CDR3, the DNA is TGTGCCTGGAGTGGGGATCTAGCGGGATTATCCTACGAGCAGTACTTC. The complete variable domain, with remaining parts taken from reference TRBV30 and TRBJ2-7, reads SQTIHQWPATLVQPVGSPLSLECTVEGTSNPNLYWYRQAAGRGLQLLFYSVGIGQISSEVPQNLSASRPQDRQFILSSKKLLLSDSGFYLCAWSGDLAGLSYEQYFGPGTRLTVT.

V gene TRBV7-3 combines with J gene TRBJ2-6; D not resolved. Trimming shortened V by 5 bases and J by 0 bases, and 8 bases separated the two germline ends. Per the germline V gene, CDR1 is SGHTA and CDR2 is FQGTGA. The CDR3 has 15 residues. This chain's CDR3 is CASSLTASGANVLTF. CDR3 bases: TGTGCCAGCAGCCTCACAGCCTCTGGGGCCAACGTCCTGACTTTC.

The chain's CDR3 is CASSQEPHRSSYEQYF. CDR3 sequence (DNA): TGCGCCAGCAGCCAAGAACCTCACAGGAGCTCCTACGAGCAGTACTTC. The chain carries TRBV4-3 and TRBJ2-5, with a tentative D call TRBD1 (5 bases). The J call may be faulty, since TRBJ2-7 better matches the DNA end. The CDR3 is 16 residues long. CDR1 and CDR2 (germline): LGHNA, YSLEER.

CDR3 in amino acids: CASSDRAPNTEAFF. CDR3 coding DNA: TGTGCCAGCAGCGACAGGGCCCCGAACACTGAAGCTTTCTTT. The chain joins TRBV6-1 to TRBJ1-1, with 7 bases lining up with TRBD1. J was trimmed by 1 base and V by 6 bases; bases with no gene match: 5. Germline V CDR1 and CDR2: MNHNS, SASEGT. The CDR3 has 14 amino acids.

This clone came up a few times. The V call is TRBV2, the J call TRBJ2-2; D tentatively fits TRBD1 or TRBD2 (5 bases each). This CDR3 has 15 residues. V was shortened by 7 bases and J by 6 bases, with 18 bases between the two germline ends. CDR1 is SNHLY and CDR2 is FYNNEI in the germline V gene. Here the CDR3 DNA reads TGTGCCAGCACCGAAGGGGATCGGGGATCCGGGGAGCTGTTTTTT. Translated, it gives CASTEGDRGSGELFF.

The gene calls are TRBV5-8 and TRBJ1-3; D uncertain. The CDR3 spans 16 residues. The V end lost 1 base, the J end lost 1 base, and 12 bases lay between the germline ends. In germline, CDR1 is SGHTS, CDR2 YDEGEE. CDR3 amino acids: CASSLIPPGSGNTIYF. DNA of the CDR3: TGTGCCAGCAGCTTGATCCCACCCGGATCTGGAAACACCATATATTTT.

Details on this clone: Other nucleotide sequences from this sample produce the same CDR3. V usage is TRBV18 and J usage is TRBJ1-2; a possible D gene is TRBD1 (5 bases). The V gene's germline CDR1 is KGHSH and CDR2 LQKENI. V was pared by 4 bases and J by 2 bases, with 8 bases between. This CDR3 has 13 residues. The CDR3 loop reads CASSLDRNYGYTF. The CDR3 DNA reads TGTGCCAGCTCACTAGACAGAAACTATGGCTACACCTTC.

This clone occurred many times. V usage is TRBV19 and J usage is TRBJ2-2, with 13 bases matching TRBD2. Looked up from germline, CDR1 is LNHDA and CDR2 is SQIVND (reference sequence). V gave up 5 bases and J gave up 1 base; unmatched junction bases: 4. CDR3 size: 17 residues. The CDR3 is CASSETSGGRNTGELFF. CDR3 in DNA: TGTGCCAGTAGTGAGACTAGCGGGGGGCGGAACACCGGGGAGCTGTTTTTT.

Concerning this clone itself: Other DNA sequences in the same sample also yield this CDR3. J is TRBJ1-3 and V is TRBV30, with D possibly TRBD1 on 6 matching bases. The V and J ends lost 0 bases and 1 base respectively, with 7 bases between them. The CDR3 covers 14 residues. Germline lookup yields CDR1 GTSNPN and CDR2 SVGIG (reference sequence). Written as DNA, the CDR3 is TGTGCCTGGAGTGTAGGGGGATCTGGAAACACCATATATTTT. Translation gives CAWSVGGSGNTIYF.

The V call is TRBV6-5, the J call TRBJ1-2, with 7 bases lining up with TRBD1. This CDR3 is 13 amino acids long. J lost 4 bases, V lost 8 bases, and 7 bases had no gene match. Germline assignment: CDR1 MNHEY and CDR2 SVGAGI. As DNA, the CDR3 is TGTGCCAGCCGCAGGGGGGGATCCTATGGCTACACCTTC. Protein: CASRRGGSYGYTF.

Worth noting for this clone: This same CDR3 is encoded by further DNA sequences in the sample. The gene calls are TRBV7-9 and TRBJ1-3; D not certain. Looked up from germline, CDR1 is SEHNR and CDR2 is FQNEAQ (reference sequence). The germline V and J ends were trimmed by 5 bases and 0 bases, with 5 bases remaining between them. There are 13 residues in the CDR3. The chain's CDR3 is CASSLASGNTIYF. The CDR3 bases are TGTGCCAGCAGCCTTGCCTCTGGAAACACCATATATTTT.

The chain combines TRBV7-9 with TRBJ1-2; maybe TRBD1 (6 bases). Germline V lookup: CDR1 SEHNR, CDR2 FQNEAQ (reference sequence). The V gene lost 2 bases and the J gene lost 14 bases, with 15 bases spanning the gap. This CDR3 comprises 12 residues. CDR3 sequence: CASSLSGGRGTF. CDR3 sequence (DNA): TGTGCCAGCAGCTTAAGCGGGGGCCGGGGAACCTTC.

The rearrangement links TRBV29-1 to TRBJ2-1; 7 positions agree with TRBD2. V shed 8 bases, J shed 3 bases, and the junction held 4 bases outside the gene matches. There are 12 residues in the CDR3. Germline CDR1 is SQVTM and CDR2 is ANQGSEA. Here the CDR3 reads CSLSGDYNEQFF. The CDR3 DNA is TGCAGCCTGAGCGGGGACTACAATGAGCAGTTCTTC.

The chain recombines TRBV7-2 with TRBJ2-7, with D perhaps TRBD1 (6 bases). Germline CDR1 SGHTA, CDR2 FQGNSA. This CDR3 has 14 residues. V was shortened by 5 bases and J by 0 bases, with 11 bases between the two germline ends. Here the CDR3 reads CASSTGHGSYEQYF. The CDR3 region has the DNA TGTGCCAGCAGCACGGGACACGGCTCCTACGAGCAGTACTTC. The full variable domain, in which reference TRBV7-2 and TRBJ2-7 provide the parts outside the CDR3, is GAGVSQSPSNKVTEKGKDVELRCDPISGHTALYWYRQSLGQGLEFLIYFQGNSAPDKSGLPSDRFSAERTGGSVSTLTIQRTQQEDSAVYLCASSTGHGSYEQYFGPGTRLTVT.

The chain links TRBV5-1 to TRBJ2-3; D not certain. The germline V gene has CDR1 SGHRS and CDR2 YFSETQ. V lost 0 bases, J lost 6 bases, and 20 bases lay in between. The CDR3 covers 17 residues. CDR3 sequence: CASSLGTGSLTTDTQYF. For the CDR3, the DNA is TGCGCCAGCAGCTTGGGGACCGGCAGCCTCACAACCGATACGCAGTATTTT.

The V and J genes are TRBV30 and TRBJ1-3, with TRBD1 as a possible D gene (6 bases). Germline V lookup: CDR1 GTSNPN, CDR2 SVGIG (reference sequence). Deletions cut 3 bases from V and 4 bases from J, with 10 bases between. This CDR3 is built from 13 residues. In DNA, the CDR3 is TGTGCCTGGAGCGCAGGGGCCGGAAACACCATATATTTT. Its protein is CAWSAGAGNTIYF.

In its sample, this clone was seen a few times. The rearrangement joins TRBV21-1 to TRBJ2-5; the table names TRBD2, a call not compared with the DNA. TRBV21-1 is a pseudogene segment. The CDR3 sequence is 18 residues long. The CDR3 nucleotides read TGTGCCAGCAGCAAATTATGGCTAGCGGGAGTACACCAAGAGACCCAGTACTTC. Encoded protein: CASSKLWLAGVHQETQYF.

The chain carries TRBV7-2 and TRBJ2-1; a weak D match, TRBD2 (6 bases). CDR1 is SGHTA and CDR2 is FQGNSA in the germline V gene. V was cut by 5 bases and J by 0 bases, with 14 bases left in between. The CDR3 consists of 16 residues. The CDR3 DNA reads TGTGCCAGCAGCCAAGTAGCGGCCCCCTCCTACAATGAGCAGTTCTTC. As protein: CASSQVAAPSYNEQFF.

This clone has a handful of counts. A read error may explain this, as a much larger clone is one base away. This sample also contains other DNA sequences that code for the same CDR3. V is TRBV4-3 and J is TRBJ2-5; TRBD1 is a possible D gene (5 bases). The better agreement between TRBJ2-7 and the DNA end casts doubt on the J call. This CDR3 region has 15 residues. CDR1 and CDR2 (germline): LGHNA, YSLEER. The CDR3 is CASSQDRAGFYEQYF. CDR3 nucleotide sequence: TGCGCCAGCAGCCAAGATCGGGCAGGGTTCTACGAGCAGTACTTC.

The rearrangement uses TRBV30 and TRBJ2-7; possibly TRBD2 for D (6 bases). Trimming shortened V by 2 bases and J by 6 bases, and 11 bases separated the two germline ends. Germline assignment: CDR1 GTSNPN and CDR2 SVGIG (reference sequence). CDR3 length: 12 residues. The CDR3 DNA reads as TGTGCCTGGAGTTATCCGGGGGTCGAGCAGTACTTC. Its protein product is CAWSYPGVEQYF.

This clone was seen only once. The V call is TRBV6-5, the J call TRBJ2-7; D remains unclear. CDR1 MNHEY and CDR2 SVGAGI come from the germline V gene. The CDR3 has 11 residues. Trimming shortened V by 7 bases and J by 9 bases, and 13 bases separated the two germline ends. The DNA for the CDR3 is TGTGCCAGCAACGACGACAAACTGCAGTACTTC. Translation: CASNDDKLQYF.

To note about this clone: The junction departs from germline at one end; a sequencing error may be responsible. Other DNA sequences of this sample code for an identical CDR3. This CDR3 is CASSLDRGVYEQYF. For the CDR3, the DNA is TGTGCCAGCAGCCTCGACAGGGGTGTCTACGAGCAATACTTC. The V gene is TRBV11-2, the J gene TRBJ2-7, with 8 bases fitting TRBD1. The CDR3 extends over 14 amino acids. Germline lookup yields CDR1 SGHAT and CDR2 FQNNGV.